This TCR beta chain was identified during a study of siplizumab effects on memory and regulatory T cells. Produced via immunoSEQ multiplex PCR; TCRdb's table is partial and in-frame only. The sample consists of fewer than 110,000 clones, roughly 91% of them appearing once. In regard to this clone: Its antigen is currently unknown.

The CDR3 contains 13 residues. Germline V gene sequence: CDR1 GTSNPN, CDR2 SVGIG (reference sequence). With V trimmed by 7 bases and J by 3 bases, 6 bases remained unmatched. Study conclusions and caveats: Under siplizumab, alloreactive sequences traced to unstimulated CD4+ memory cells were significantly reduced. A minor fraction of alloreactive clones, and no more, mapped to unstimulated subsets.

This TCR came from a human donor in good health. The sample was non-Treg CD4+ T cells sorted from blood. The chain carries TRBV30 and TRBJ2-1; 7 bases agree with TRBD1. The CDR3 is CAFRQGHYNEQFF. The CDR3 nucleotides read TGTGCCTTCCGACAGGGCCACTACAATGAGCAGTTCTTC.